This T cell receptor beta chain was found in a study of T cell responses to AZD1222 COVID-19 vaccine. Using immunoSEQ multiplex PCR, the repertoire was profiled, and TCRdb retains in-frame clones only, with some absent. The sample holds under 150,000 clones, around 90% seen once. Combined were second doses at about 4 or about 12 weeks. CDR3 length equals 14 residues. Germline V CDR1 and CDR2: SGHTA, FQGNSA. Unmatched junction bases numbered 6, after V lost 4 bases and J lost 4 bases. The sample consisted of peripheral blood, taken 28 days after the second AZD1222 dose. This TCR derives from an adult who received the AZD1222 COVID-19 vaccine. The chain couples TRBV7-2 to TRBJ1-1; 7 positions match TRBD1. In DNA, the CDR3 is TGTGCCAGCAGCTCACAGGGGATCGCCACTGAAGCTTTCTTT. Its protein product is CASSSQGIATEAFF. Together with reference TRBV7-2 and TRBJ1-1, the CDR3 gives the full variable domain: GAGVSQSPSNKVTEKGKDVELRCDPISGHTALYWYRQSLGQGLEFLIYFQGNSAPDKSGLPSDRFSAERTGGSVSTLTIQRTQQEDSAVYLCASSSQGIATEAFFGQGTRLTVV.